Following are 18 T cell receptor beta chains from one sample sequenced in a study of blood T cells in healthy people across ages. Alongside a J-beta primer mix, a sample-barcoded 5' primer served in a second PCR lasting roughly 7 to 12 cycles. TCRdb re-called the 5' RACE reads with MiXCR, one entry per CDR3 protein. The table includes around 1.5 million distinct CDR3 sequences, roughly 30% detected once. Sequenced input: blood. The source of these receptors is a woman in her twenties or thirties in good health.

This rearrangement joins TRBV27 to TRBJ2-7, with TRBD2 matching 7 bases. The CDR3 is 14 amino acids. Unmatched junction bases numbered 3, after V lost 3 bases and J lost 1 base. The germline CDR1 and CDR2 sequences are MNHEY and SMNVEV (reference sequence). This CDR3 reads CASSFRLASYEQYF. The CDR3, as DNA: TGTGCCAGCAGTTTCAGACTAGCATCCTACGAGCAGTACTTC.

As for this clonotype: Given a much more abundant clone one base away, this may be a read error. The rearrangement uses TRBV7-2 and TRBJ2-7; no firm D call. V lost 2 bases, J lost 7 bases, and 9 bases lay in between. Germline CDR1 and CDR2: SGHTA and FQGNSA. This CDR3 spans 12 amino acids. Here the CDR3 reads CASSLLVNEQYF. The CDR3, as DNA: TGTGCCAGCAGCTTACTAGTTAATGAGCAGTACTTC.

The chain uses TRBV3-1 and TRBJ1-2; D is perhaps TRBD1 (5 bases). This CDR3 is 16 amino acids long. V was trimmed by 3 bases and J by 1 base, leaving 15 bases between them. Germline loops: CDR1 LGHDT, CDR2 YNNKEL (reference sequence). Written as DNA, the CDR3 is TGTGCCAGCAGCCACCCGGCGGAGGGGCTTAACTATGGCTACACCTTC. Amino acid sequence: CASSHPAEGLNYGYTF.

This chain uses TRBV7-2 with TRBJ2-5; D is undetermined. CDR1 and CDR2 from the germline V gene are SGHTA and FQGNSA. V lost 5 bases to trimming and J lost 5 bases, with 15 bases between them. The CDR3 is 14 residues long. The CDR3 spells CASSLDGATETQYF. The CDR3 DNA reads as TGTGCCAGCAGCCTAGATGGTGCTACGGAGACCCAGTACTTC. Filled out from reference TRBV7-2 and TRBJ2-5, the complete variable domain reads GAGVSQSPSNKVTEKGKDVELRCDPISGHTALYWYRQSLGQGLEFLIYFQGNSAPDKSGLPSDRFSAERTGGSVSTLTIQRTQQEDSAVYLCASSLDGATETQYFGPGTRLLVL.

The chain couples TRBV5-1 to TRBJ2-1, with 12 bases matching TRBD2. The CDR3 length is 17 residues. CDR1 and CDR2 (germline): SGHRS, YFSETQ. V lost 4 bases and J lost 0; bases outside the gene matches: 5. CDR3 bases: TGCGCCAGCAGCCGACTAGCGGGGGTCCCCTCCTACAATGAGCAGTTCTTC. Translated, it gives CASSRLAGVPSYNEQFF.

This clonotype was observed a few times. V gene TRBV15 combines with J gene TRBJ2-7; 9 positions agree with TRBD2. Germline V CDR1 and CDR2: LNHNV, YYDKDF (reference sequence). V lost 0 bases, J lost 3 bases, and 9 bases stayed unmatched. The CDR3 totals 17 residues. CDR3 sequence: CATSRDGRGGGDYEQYF. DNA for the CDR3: TGTGCCACCAGCAGAGATGGAAGGGGCGGGGGGGACTACGAGCAGTACTTC.

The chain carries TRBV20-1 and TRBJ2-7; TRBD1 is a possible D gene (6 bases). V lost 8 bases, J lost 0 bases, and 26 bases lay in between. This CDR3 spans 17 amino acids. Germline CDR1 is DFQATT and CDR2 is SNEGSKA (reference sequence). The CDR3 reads CSSLGPRTEGPSYEQYF. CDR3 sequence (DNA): TGCAGTTCTTTGGGGCCGCGGACAGAGGGACCCTCCTACGAGCAGTACTTC.

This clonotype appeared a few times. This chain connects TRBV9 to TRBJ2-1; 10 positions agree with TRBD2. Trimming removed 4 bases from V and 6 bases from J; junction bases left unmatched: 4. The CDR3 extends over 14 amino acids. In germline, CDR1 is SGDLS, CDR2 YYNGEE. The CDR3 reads CASSTSGAINEQFF. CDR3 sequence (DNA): TGTGCCAGCAGCACTAGCGGGGCCATCAATGAGCAGTTCTTC. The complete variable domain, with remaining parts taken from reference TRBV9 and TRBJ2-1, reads DSGVTQTPKHLITATGQRVTLRCSPRSGDLSVYWYQQSLDQGLQFLIQYYNGEERAKGNILERFSAQQFPDLHSELNLSSLELGDSALYFCASSTSGAINEQFFGPGTRLTVL.

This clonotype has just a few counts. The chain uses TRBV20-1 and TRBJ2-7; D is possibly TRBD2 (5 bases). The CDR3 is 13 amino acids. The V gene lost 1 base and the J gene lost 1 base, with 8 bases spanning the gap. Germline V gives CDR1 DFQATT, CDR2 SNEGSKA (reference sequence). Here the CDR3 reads CSARVRGSYEQYF. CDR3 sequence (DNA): TGCAGTGCTAGAGTCCGGGGATCCTACGAGCAGTACTTC.

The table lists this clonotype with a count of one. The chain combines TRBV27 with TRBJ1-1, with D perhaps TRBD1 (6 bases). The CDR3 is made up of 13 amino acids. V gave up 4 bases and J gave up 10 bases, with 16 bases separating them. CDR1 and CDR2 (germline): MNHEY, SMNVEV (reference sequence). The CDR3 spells CASSSGENAGAFF. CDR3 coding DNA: TGTGCCAGCAGTTCAGGGGAGAACGCTGGAGCTTTCTTT.

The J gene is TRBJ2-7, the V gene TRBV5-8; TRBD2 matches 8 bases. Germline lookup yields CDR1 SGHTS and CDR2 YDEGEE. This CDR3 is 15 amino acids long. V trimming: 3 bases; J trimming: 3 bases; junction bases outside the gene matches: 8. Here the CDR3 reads CASSSGVAGSYEQYF. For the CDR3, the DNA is TGTGCCAGCAGCTCTGGGGTAGCGGGGAGCTACGAGCAGTACTTC.

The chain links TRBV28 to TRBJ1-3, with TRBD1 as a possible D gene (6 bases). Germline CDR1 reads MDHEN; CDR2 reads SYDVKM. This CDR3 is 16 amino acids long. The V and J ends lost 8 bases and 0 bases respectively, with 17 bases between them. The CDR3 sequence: CASCTGHLSSGNTIYF. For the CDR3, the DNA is TGTGCCAGCTGCACGGGACATCTGAGCTCTGGAAACACCATATATTTT.

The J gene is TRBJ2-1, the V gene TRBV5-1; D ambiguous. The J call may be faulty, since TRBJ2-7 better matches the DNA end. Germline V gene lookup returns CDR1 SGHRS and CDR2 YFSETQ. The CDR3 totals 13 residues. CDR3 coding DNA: TGCGCCAGCATGCCGGGCTCCTATAATGAGCAGTACTTC. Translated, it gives CASMPGSYNEQYF.

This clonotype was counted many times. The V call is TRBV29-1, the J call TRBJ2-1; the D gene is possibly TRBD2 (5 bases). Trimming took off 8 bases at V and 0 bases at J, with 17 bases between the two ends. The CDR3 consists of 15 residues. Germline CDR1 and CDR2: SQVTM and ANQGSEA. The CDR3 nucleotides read TGCAGCCATCGCGGAGGCACTTCCTCCTACAATGAGCAGTTCTTC. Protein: CSHRGGTSSYNEQFF.

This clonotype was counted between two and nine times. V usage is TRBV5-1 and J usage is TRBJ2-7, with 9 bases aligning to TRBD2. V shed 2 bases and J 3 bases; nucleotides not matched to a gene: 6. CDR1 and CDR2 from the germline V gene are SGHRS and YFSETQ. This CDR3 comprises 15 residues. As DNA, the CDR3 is TGCGCCAGCAGCTTTAGCAGCGGGGGGTTCTACGAGCAGTACTTC. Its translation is CASSFSSGGFYEQYF.

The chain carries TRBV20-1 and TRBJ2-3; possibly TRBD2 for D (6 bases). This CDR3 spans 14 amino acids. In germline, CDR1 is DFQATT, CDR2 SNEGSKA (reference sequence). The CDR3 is CSGQLAPSTDTQYF. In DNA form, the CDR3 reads TGCAGCGGGCAACTAGCACCTAGCACAGATACGCAGTATTTT.

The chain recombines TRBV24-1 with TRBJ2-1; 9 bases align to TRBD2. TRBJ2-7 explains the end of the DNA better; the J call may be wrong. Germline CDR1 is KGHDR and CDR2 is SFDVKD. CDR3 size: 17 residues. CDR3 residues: CATSDASGAASYNEQYF. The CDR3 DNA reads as TGTGCCACCAGTGACGCTAGCGGGGCCGCCTCCTACAATGAGCAGTACTTC.

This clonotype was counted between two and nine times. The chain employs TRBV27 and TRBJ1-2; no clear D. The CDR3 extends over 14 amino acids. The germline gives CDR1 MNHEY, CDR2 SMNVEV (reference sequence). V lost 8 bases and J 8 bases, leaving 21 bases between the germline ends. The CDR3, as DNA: TGTGCCAGCGGAGACGATAACCGACGGGGAGGCTACACCTTC. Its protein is CASGDDNRRGGYTF.